A single sample is the source of the 10 T cell receptor beta chains below, sequenced in a study of shared clonotypes between healthy human individuals. Measured with immunoSEQ multiplex PCR; TCRdb has only the in-frame clones, and not every one. The table includes about 460,000 clones, 75% to 80% detected once. Source material: PBMCs. The receptor set was obtained from a woman aged 40 to 50 in good health. Some clones in this sample may be carry-over from other donors' samples.

This clone has a handful of counts. The chain combines TRBV29-1 with TRBJ2-2; 7 bases map to TRBD1. V trimming: 5 bases; J trimming: 0 bases; junction bases outside the gene matches: 3. The CDR3 consists of 14 residues. Germline V gene data show CDR1 as SQVTM and CDR2 as ANQGSEA. CDR3 in amino acids: CSVRGQSNTGELFF. CDR3 in DNA: TGCAGCGTTAGGGGACAGTCGAACACCGGGGAGCTGTTTTTT.

J is TRBJ2-3 and V is TRBV4-2; D perhaps matches TRBD1 (5 bases). From germline, CDR1 is LGHNA and CDR2 YNFKEQ. The V and J ends lost 0 bases and 6 bases respectively, with 7 bases between them. This CDR3 has 13 residues. CDR3 in DNA: TGTGCCAGCAGCCAAGATGGGGCCGATACGCAGTATTTT. Its translation is CASSQDGADTQYF.

With regard to this clone: Other DNA sequences in this specimen translate into the identical CDR3. The chain employs TRBV6-5 and TRBJ1-1, with a possible D match to TRBD1 (6 bases). Germline assignment: CDR1 MNHEY and CDR2 SVGAGI. The CDR3 consists of 15 residues. The V end lost 2 bases, the J end lost 11 bases, and 21 bases lay between the germline ends. This CDR3 is CASSYQIQGTLNAFF. The CDR3 DNA follows: TGTGCCAGCAGTTACCAGATTCAGGGGACATTAAACGCTTTCTTT.

The rearrangement joins TRBV10-3 to TRBJ1-1; possibly TRBD1 for D (6 bases). Germline lookup yields CDR1 ENHRY and CDR2 SYGVKD. V was trimmed by 0 bases and J by 5 bases, leaving 22 bases between them. The length of the CDR3 is 18 residues. The CDR3 spells CAISESWGLQGERTEAFF. The DNA of the CDR3 is TGTGCCATCAGTGAGTCATGGGGATTACAGGGAGAGAGGACTGAAGCTTTCTTT.

The gene calls are TRBV5-1 and TRBJ2-5; D gene unclear. Per germline, CDR1 SGHRS and CDR2 YFSETQ. This CDR3 is built from 14 residues. Trimming removed 0 bases at V and 0 bases at J, with 6 bases between. The chain's CDR3 is CASSLVGYQETQYF. CDR3 DNA sequence: TGCGCCAGCAGCTTGGTGGGCTACCAAGAGACCCAGTACTTC.

This clone was counted between two and nine times. The V gene is TRBV6-1, the J gene TRBJ2-3; D possibly corresponds to TRBD2 (5 bases). CDR3 length equals 14 residues. Between the trimmed V and J ends, which lost 8 bases and 3 bases, there was a span of 15 bases. Germline CDR1 MNHNS, CDR2 SASEGT. CDR3 nucleotide sequence: TGTGCCAGCTACCTTGGGCGGGCTACAGATACGCAGTATTTT. This codes for CASYLGRATDTQYF.

J is TRBJ2-5 and V is TRBV10-3; 12 bases are a match to TRBD2. Germline values: CDR1 ENHRY, CDR2 SYGVKD. V dropped 7 bases and J dropped 11; count of bases not matched to a gene: 17. The CDR3 has 16 residues. In nucleotides, the CDR3 is TGTGCCATCACCCCATTGCCTAGCGGGAGGGCCGGTGAGCAGTACTTC. Translated: CAITPLPSGRAGEQYF.

The chain combines TRBV5-5 with TRBJ2-3; the D is unclear. The CDR3 length is 14 residues. Germline CDR1 reads SGHKS; CDR2 reads YYEKEE (reference sequence). The germline V and J ends were trimmed by 0 bases and 0 bases, with 5 bases remaining between them. The DNA for the CDR3 is TGTGCCAGCAGCTTGGGACGGAGCACAGATACGCAGTATTTT. This gives the protein CASSLGRSTDTQYF.

This clone was recorded a few times. The rearrangement joins TRBV12-5 to TRBJ2-5; tentative D call: TRBD2 (5 bases). V lost 6 bases and J lost 9, with 17 bases in between. The CDR3 loop spans 13 amino acids. Germline V CDR1 and CDR2: LGHNT, FRNRAP. The CDR3 region is CASGASGGSPQYF. The CDR3 bases are TGTGCTAGTGGAGCAAGCGGCGGGTCGCCCCAGTACTTC.

The V and J genes are TRBV7-9 and TRBJ2-1; 12 bases fit TRBD2. The CDR3 has 18 residues. The germline V gene encodes CDR1 SEHNR and CDR2 FQNEAQ (reference sequence). The V and J ends lost 5 bases and 4 bases, in that order; junction bases with no gene match: 12. The CDR3 DNA sequence: TGTGCCAGCAGCCCGCGACTAGCGGGAGACATTAGGTACAATGAGCAGTTCTTC. Translation: CASSPRLAGDIRYNEQFF.